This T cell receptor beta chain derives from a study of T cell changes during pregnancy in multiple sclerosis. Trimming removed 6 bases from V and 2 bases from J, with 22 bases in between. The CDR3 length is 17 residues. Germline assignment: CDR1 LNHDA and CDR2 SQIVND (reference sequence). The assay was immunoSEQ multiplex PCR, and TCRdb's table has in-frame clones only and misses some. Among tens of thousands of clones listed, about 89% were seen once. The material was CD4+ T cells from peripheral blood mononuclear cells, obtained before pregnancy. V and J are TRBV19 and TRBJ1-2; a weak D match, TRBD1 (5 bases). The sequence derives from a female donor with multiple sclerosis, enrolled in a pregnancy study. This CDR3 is CASRQAGSASANYGYTF. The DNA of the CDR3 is TGTGCCAGTAGACAGGCCGGGTCCGCCTCCGCCAACTATGGCTACACCTTC.